The source of this T cell receptor (beta chain) is a study of T cells after posttransplantation cyclophosphamide. Study findings and constraints: TRB overlap between skin or GI tissue T cells and blood was limited.

With regard to this clone: Its antigen is currently unknown.

CDR3 length: 14 amino acids. V lost 7 bases and J lost 4; bases outside the gene matches: 4. CDR1 WSHSY and CDR2 SAAADI come from the germline V gene. Libraries were prepared by immunoSEQ multiplex PCR; TCRdb keeps only in-frame clonotypes and omits some of them. Of tens of thousands of clones listed, just over 85% were seen once; the top ten hold 2.8%. This sequence joins TRBV10-2 and TRBJ2-1, with 10 positions matching TRBD2. This sequence originates from a man aged 30 to 39 with a blood cancer, CMV-positive, and with a related stem cell donor. Material: PBMCs. CDR3 DNA: TGCGCCAGCACCGGGACTAGCGTTTACAATGAGCAGTTCTTC. Residues: CASTGTSVYNEQFF.